This T cell receptor (beta chain) stems from a study of CD8 T cells in ankylosing spondylitis. Library preparation for TCR beta used quantitative 5'-RACE with molecular barcodes. TCRdb analysed the 5' RACE reads with MiXCR anew, one entry per CDR3 protein. The table has approximately 300,000 distinct CDR3 sequences, around 19% seen once; the top ten hold around 7.8%. Concerning this clonotype itself: Its target is not known.

Study-level results: What appeared characteristic of ankylosing spondylitis blood was a TCR beta motif of under 10 highly homologous variants. With a CD8+ phenotype, disease-linked clones were relatively rare in peripheral blood.

The CDR3 runs 17 residues. The germline V gene encodes CDR1 ENHRY and CDR2 SYGVKD. J was trimmed by 2 bases and V by 0 bases; bases with no gene match: 5. The sample comprised blood, either unsorted or a sorted T cell fraction (not recorded which). The TCR originated in a male donor with ankylosing spondylitis or in good health (not recorded which). V gene TRBV10-3 combines with J gene TRBJ2-3; 10 bases agree with TRBD2. The CDR3 protein is CAISESASGGFTDTQYF. The CDR3 DNA is TGTGCCATCAGTGAGTCCGCTAGCGGGGGCTTCACAGATACGCAGTATTTT.